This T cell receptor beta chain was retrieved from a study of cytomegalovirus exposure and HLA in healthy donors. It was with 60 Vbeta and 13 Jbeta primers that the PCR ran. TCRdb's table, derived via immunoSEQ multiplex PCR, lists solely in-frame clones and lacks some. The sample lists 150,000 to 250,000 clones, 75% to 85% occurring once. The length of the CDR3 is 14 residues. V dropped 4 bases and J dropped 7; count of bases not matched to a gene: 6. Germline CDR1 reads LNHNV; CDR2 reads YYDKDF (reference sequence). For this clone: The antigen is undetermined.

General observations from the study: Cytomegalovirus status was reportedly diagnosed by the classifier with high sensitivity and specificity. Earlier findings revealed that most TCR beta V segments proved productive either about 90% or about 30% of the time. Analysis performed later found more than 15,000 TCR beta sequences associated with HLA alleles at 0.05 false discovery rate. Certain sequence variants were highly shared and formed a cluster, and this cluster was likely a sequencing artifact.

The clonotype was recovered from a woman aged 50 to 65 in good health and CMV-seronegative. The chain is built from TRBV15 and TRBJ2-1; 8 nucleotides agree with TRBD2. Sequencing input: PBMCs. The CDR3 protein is CATSIAGGQNEQFF. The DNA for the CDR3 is TGTGCCACCAGCATTGCGGGAGGACAGAATGAGCAGTTCTTC.